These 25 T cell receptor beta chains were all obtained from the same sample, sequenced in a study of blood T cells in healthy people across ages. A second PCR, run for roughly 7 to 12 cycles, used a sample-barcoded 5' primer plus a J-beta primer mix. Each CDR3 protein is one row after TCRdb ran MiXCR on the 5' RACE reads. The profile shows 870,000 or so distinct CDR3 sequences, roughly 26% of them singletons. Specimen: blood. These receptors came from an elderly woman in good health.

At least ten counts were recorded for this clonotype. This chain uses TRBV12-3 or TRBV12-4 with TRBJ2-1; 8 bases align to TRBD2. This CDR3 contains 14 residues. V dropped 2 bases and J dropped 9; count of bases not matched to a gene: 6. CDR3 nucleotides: TGTGCCAGCAGTTTACGGGGGGGCCGATCTGAGCAGTTCTTC. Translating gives CASSLRGGRSEQFF.

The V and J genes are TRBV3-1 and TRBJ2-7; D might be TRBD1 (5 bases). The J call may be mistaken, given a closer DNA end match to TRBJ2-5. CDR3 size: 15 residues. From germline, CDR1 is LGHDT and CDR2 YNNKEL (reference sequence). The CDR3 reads CASSQDPWQGETQYF. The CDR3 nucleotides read TGTGCCAGCAGCCAAGATCCTTGGCAGGGCGAGACCCAGTACTTC.

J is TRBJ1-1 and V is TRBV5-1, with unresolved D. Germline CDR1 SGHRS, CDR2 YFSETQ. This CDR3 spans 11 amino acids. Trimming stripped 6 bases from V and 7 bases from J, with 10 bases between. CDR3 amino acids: CASTEDVEAFF. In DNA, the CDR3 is TGCGCCAGCACCGAAGACGTTGAAGCTTTCTTT.

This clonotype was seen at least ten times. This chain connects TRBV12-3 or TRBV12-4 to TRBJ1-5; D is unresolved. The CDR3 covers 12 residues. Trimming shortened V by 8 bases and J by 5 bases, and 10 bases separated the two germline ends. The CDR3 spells CASQLPYQPQHF. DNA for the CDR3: TGTGCCAGCCAATTACCCTATCAGCCCCAGCATTTT.

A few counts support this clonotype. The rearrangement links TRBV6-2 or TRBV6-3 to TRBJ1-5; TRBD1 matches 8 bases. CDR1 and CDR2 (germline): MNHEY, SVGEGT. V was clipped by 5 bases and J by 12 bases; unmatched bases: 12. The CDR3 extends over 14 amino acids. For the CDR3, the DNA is TGTGCCAGCAGTCCTCGACAGGGGATAGTTCTCCAGCATTTT. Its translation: CASSPRQGIVLQHF.

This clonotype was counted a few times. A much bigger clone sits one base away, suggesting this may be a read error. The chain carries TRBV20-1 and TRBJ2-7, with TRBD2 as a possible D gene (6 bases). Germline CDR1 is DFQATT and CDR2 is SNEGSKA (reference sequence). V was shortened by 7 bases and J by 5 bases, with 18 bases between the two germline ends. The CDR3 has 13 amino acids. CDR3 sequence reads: CSVVHGGSDEQYF. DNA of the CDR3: TGCAGTGTGGTGCACGGGGGAAGCGACGAGCAGTACTTC.

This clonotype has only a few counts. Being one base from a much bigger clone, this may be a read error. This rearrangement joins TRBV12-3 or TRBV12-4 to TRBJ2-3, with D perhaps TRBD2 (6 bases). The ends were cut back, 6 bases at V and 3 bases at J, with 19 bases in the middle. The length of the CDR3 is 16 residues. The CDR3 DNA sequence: TGTGCCAGCAGCCTTCATGGCGGGGTGGGAACAGATACGCAGTATTTT. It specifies CASSLHGGVGTDTQYF.

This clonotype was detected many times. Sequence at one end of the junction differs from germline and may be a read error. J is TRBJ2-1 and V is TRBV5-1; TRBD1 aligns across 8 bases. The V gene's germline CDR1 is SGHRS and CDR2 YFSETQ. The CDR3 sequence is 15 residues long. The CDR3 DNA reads TGTGCCAGCTCAGGGGGCAGGAGCTCCTACAATGAGCAGTTCTTC. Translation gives CASSGGRSSYNEQFF.

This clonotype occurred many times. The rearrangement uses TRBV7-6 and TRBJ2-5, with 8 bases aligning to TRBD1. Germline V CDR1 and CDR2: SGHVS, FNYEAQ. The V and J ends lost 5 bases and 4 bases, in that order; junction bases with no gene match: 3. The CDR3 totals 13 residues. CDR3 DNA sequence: TGTGCCAGCAGCGGAGGACAGGGAGAGACCCAGTACTTC. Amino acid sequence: CASSGGQGETQYF.

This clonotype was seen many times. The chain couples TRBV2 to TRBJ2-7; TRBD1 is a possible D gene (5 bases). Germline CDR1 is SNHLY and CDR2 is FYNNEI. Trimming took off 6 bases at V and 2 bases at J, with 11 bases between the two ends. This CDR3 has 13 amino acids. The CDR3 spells CASRQDTTYEQYF. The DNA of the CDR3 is TGTGCCAGCAGGCAGGACACCACCTACGAGCAGTACTTC.

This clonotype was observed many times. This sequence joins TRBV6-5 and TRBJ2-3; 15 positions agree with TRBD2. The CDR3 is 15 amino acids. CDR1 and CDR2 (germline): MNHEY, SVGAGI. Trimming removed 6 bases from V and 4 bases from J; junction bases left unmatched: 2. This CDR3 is CASSWTSGGADTQYF. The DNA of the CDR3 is TGTGCCAGCAGCTGGACTAGCGGGGGGGCAGATACGCAGTATTTT.

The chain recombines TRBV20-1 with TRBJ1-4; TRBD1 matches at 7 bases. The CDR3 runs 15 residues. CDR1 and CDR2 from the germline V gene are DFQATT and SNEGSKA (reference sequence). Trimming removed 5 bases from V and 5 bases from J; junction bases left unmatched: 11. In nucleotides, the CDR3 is TGCAGTGCTTACCAAGGGGACAGAGTAAATGAAAAACTGTTTTTT. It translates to CSAYQGDRVNEKLFF.

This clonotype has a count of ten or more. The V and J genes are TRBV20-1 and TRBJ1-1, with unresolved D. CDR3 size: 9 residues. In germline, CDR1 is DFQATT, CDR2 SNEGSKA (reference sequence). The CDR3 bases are TGCAGACTGAACACTGAAGCTTTCTTT. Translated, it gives CRLNTEAFF.

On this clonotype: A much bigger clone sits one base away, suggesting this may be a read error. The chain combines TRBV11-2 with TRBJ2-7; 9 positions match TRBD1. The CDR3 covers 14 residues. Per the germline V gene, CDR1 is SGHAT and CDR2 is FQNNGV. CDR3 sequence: CAGSLDRGQDEQYF. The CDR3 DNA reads TGTGCCGGCAGCCTGGACAGGGGACAGGACGAGCAGTACTTC.

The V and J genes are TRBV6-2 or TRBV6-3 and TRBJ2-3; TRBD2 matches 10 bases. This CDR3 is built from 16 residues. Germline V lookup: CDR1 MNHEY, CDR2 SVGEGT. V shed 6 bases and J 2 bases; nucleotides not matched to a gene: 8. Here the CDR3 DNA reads TGTGCCAGCAGGATCTTTAGCGGGGGGCCCACAGATACGCAGTATTTT. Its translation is CASRIFSGGPTDTQYF.

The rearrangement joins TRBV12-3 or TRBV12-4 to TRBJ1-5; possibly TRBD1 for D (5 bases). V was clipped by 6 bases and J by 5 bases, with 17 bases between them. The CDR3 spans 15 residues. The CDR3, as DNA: TGTGCCAGCAGCCATCGCGGAAGGGGCTATCAGCCCCAGCATTTT. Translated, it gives CASSHRGRGYQPQHF.

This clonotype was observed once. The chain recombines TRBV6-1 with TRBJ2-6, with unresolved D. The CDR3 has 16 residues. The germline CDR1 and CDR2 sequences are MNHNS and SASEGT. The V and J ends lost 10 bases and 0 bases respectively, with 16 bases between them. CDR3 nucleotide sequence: TGTGCCACCCAAGTGGGGTCTCTCTCTGGGGCCAACGTCCTGACTTTC. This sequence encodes CATQVGSLSGANVLTF.

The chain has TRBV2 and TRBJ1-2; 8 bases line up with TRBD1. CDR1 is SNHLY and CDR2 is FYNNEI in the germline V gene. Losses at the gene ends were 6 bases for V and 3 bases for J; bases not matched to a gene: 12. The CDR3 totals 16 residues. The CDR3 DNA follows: TGTGCCAGCAGACCGGGACAGGCCTTCGAGTACTATGGCTACACCTTC. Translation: CASRPGQAFEYYGYTF.

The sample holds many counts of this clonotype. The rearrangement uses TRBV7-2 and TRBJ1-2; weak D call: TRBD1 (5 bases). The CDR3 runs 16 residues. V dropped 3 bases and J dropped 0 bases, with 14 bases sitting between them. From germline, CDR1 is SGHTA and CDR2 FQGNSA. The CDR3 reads CASSFSPGRSNYGYTF. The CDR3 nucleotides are TGTGCCAGCAGCTTTTCCCCGGGACGGTCTAACTATGGCTACACCTTC.

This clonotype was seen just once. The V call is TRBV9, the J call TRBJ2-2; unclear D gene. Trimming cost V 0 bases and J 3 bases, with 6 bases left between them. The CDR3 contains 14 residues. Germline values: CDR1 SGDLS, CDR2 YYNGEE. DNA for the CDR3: TGTGCCAGCAGCGTAGACAGCTACACCGGGGAGCTGTTTTTT. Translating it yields CASSVDSYTGELFF.

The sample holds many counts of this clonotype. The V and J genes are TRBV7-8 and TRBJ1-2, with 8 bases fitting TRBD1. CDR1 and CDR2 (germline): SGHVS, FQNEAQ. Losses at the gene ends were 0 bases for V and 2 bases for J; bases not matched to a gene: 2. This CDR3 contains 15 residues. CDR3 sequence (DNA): TGTGCCAGCAGCTTAGCGACAGGGGAGAACTATGGCTACACCTTC. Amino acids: CASSLATGENYGYTF.

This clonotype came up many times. The CDR3 spells CSASVSGTGAYEQYF. In DNA, the CDR3 is TGCAGTGCTAGTGTCTCCGGGACAGGAGCCTACGAGCAGTACTTC. V is TRBV20-1 and J is TRBJ2-7, with 8 positions matching TRBD1. V lost 3 bases to trimming and J lost 2 bases; unmatched junction nucleotides: 9. This CDR3 has 15 residues. CDR1 and CDR2 (germline): DFQATT, SNEGSKA (reference sequence).

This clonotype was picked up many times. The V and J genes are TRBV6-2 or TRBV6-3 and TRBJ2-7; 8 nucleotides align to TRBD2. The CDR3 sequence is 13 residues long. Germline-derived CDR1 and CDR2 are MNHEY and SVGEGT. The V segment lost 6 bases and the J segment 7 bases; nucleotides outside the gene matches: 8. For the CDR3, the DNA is TGTGCCAGCAGGAGAGCGGGGGCCGGGGAGCAGTACTTC. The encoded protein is CASRRAGAGEQYF.

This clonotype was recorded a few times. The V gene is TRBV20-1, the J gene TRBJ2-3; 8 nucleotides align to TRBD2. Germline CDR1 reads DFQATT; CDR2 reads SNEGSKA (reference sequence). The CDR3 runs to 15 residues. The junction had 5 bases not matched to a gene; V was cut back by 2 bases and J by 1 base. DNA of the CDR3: TGCAGTGCTAGAAATAGCGGGGAGGGCACAGATACGCAGTATTTT. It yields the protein CSARNSGEGTDTQYF.

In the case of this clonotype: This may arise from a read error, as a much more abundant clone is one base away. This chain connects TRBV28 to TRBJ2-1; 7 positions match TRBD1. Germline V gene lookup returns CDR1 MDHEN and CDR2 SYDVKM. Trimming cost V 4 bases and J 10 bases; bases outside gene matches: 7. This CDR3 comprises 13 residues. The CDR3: CASSWTGMGEQFF. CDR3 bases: TGTGCCAGCAGTTGGACAGGAATGGGCGAGCAGTTCTTC.